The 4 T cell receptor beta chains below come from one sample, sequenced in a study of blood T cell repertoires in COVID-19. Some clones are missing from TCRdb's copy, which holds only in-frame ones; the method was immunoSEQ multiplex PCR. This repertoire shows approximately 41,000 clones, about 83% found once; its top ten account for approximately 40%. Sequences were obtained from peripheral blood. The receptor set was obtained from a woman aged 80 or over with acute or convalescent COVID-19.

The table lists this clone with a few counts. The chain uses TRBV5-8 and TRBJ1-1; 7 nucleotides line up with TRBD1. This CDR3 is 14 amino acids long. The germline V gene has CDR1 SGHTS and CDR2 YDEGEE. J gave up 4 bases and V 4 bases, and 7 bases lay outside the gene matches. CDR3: CASSLGGGGTEAFF. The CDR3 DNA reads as TGTGCCAGCAGCCTCGGAGGGGGCGGCACTGAAGCTTTCTTT. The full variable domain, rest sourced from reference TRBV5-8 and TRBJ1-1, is EAGVTQSPTHLIKTRGQQATLRCSPISGHTSVYWYQQALGLGLQFLLWYDEGEERNRGNFPPRFSGRQFPNYSSELNVNALELEDSALYLCASSLGGGGTEAFFGQGTRLTVV.

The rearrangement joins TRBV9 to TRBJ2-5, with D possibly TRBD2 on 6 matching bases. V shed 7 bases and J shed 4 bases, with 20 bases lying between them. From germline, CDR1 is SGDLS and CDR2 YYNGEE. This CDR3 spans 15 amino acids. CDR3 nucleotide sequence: TGTGCCAGCGGAGGTACCGGGGGAGTGGGAGAGACCCAGTACTTC. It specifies CASGGTGGVGETQYF.

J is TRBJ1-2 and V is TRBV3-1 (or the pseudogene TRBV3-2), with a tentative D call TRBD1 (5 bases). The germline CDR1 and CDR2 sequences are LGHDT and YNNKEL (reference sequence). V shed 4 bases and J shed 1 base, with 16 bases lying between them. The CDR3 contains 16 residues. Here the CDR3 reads CASSRNGGGNNYGYTF. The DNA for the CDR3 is TGTGCCAGCAGCCGGAACGGGGGGGGGAATAACTATGGCTACACCTTC.

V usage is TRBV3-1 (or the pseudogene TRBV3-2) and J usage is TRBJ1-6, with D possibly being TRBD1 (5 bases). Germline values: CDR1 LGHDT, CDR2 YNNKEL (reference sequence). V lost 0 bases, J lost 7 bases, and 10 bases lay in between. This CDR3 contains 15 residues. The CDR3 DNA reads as TGTGCCAGCAGCCAAGAGGGTGGGGGGAATTCACCCCTCCACTTT. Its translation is CASSQEGGGNSPLHF.